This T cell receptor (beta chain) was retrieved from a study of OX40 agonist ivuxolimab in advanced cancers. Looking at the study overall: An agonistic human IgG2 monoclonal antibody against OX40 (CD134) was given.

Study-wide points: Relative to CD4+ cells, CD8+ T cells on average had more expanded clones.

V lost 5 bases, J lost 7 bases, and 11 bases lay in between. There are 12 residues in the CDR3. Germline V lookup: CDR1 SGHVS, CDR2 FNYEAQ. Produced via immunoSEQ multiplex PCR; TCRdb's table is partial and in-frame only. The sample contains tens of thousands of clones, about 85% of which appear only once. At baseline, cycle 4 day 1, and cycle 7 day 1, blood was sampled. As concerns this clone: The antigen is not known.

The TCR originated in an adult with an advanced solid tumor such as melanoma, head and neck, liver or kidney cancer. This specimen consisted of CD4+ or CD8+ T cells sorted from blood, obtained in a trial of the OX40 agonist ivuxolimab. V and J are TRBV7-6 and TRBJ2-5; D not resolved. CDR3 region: CASSHSRGTQYF. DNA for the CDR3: TGTGCCAGCAGCCATTCTCGAGGGACCCAGTACTTC.